What follows is one T cell receptor beta chain and its context. The data originate from a study of technical replicates of blood from several donors. J was trimmed by 4 bases and V by 7 bases; bases with no gene match: 6. This CDR3 spans 13 amino acids. Looked up from germline, CDR1 is LNHDA and CDR2 is SQIVND (reference sequence). Sequencing used immunoSEQ multiplex PCR; TCRdb keeps in-frame clones, though not all of them. This table has tens of thousands of clones, 90% to 95% appearing once. The J gene is TRBJ2-5, the V gene TRBV19; TRBD1 aligns across 7 bases. The sequenced sample was PBMCs. The receptor was derived from a human donor in good health. Some clones in this sample may be carry-over from other donors' samples. The CDR3 here is CASTQGDRETQYF. The CDR3 nucleotides are TGTGCCAGTACCCAAGGGGACAGAGAGACCCAGTACTTC.